This T cell receptor beta chain was captured in a study of T cell responses to AZD1222 COVID-19 vaccine. Study outcomes and limitations: Most donors were white British and more were female, and clonal diversity was possibly underestimated.

The CDR3 consists of 13 residues. Germline CDR1 reads SGHVS; CDR2 reads FQNEAQ. V dropped 1 base and J dropped 5 bases, with 9 bases sitting between them. Sequencing was performed with immunoSEQ multiplex PCR; in TCRdb, only in-frame clones are kept and a portion is missing. The sample holds roughly 62,000 clones, roughly 80% seen once. With regard to this clone: Antigen unknown.

The source of this sequence is an adult in good health. The V call is TRBV7-8, the J call TRBJ2-7, with D perhaps given as TRBD1 or TRBD2 (6 bases each). The sequences come from peripheral blood, collected on day 0 of AZD1222 vaccination. In nucleotides, the CDR3 is TGTGCCAGCAGCTTAGGGAGGGGGAACGAGCAGTACTTC. Translation gives CASSLGRGNEQYF. Looking up the rest from reference TRBV7-8 and TRBJ2-7 gives the full variable domain: GAGVSQSPRYKVAKRGQDVALRCDPISGHVSLFWYQQALGQGPEFLTYFQNEAQLDKSGLPSDRFFAERPEGSVSTLKIQRTQQEDSAVYLCASSLGRGNEQYFGPGTRLTVT.